Following are 31 T cell receptor beta chains from one sample sequenced in a study of blood T cell repertoires in COVID-19. TCRdb's copy holds only in-frame clones and misses some; the assay was immunoSEQ multiplex PCR. The repertoire includes around 190,000 clones, around 80% of them detected once, and roughly 13% sits in the top ten. Sequencing used peripheral blood. The receptors here all came from a human donor in a cohort sampled during active COVID-19.

The CDR3 loop reads CASSFPGSYNEQFF. CDR3 nucleotide sequence: TGTGCCAGCAGTTTTCCGGGTTCCTACAATGAGCAGTTCTTC. The chain carries TRBV27 and TRBJ2-1; D call uncertain. The V gene's germline CDR1 is MNHEY and CDR2 SMNVEV (reference sequence). The V end was cut by 3 bases, the J end by 1 base, with 7 bases between. The CDR3 has 14 amino acids.

The chain links TRBV28 to TRBJ2-1, with a tentative D call TRBD2 (6 bases). V was cut by 5 bases and J by 5 bases, with 16 bases left in between. The germline CDR1 and CDR2 sequences are MDHEN and SYDVKM. The CDR3 is made up of 15 amino acids. CDR3 residues: CASSHTSKEHNEQFF. Written as DNA, the CDR3 is TGTGCCAGCAGTCATACTAGCAAAGAGCACAATGAGCAGTTCTTC.

This sequence joins TRBV29-1 and TRBJ2-3; 11 bases are a match to TRBD2. CDR1 is SQVTM, CDR2 ANQGSEA, per germline. CDR3 length: 15 amino acids. V was pared by 3 bases and J by 6 bases, with 8 bases of the junction left unmatched. CDR3 protein: CSVDPASSGRDTQYF. Written as DNA, the CDR3 is TGCAGCGTTGATCCAGCCTCTAGCGGGAGGGATACGCAGTATTTT.

J is TRBJ2-3 and V is TRBV19; D possibly corresponds to TRBD2 (6 bases). This CDR3 comprises 14 residues. Germline V gene sequence: CDR1 LNHDA, CDR2 SQIVND (reference sequence). V shed 3 bases and J shed 6 bases, with 13 bases lying between them. The CDR3 here is CASSMEGLGDTQYF. CDR3 DNA: TGTGCCAGTAGTATGGAGGGACTCGGGGATACGCAGTATTTT.

The CDR3 loop reads CASSLDWVSGRTDTQYF. CDR3 bases: TGTGCCAGCAGCTTGGATTGGGTTAGCGGGAGAACAGATACGCAGTATTTT. The chain employs TRBV5-4 and TRBJ2-3; TRBD2 matches 9 bases. The germline V gene encodes CDR1 SGHNT and CDR2 YYREEE (reference sequence). V lost 0 bases to trimming and J lost 3 bases; unmatched junction nucleotides: 8. This CDR3 spans 17 amino acids.

This chain links TRBV28 with TRBJ1-5; tentatively, D is TRBD1 (6 bases). The V end lost 2 bases, the J end lost 4 bases, and 21 bases lay between the germline ends. The CDR3 contains 18 residues. The germline V gene encodes CDR1 MDHEN and CDR2 SYDVKM. For the CDR3, the DNA is TGTGCCAGCAGTTTAGCCCCAACGGGACACCCGGTAAATCAGCCCCAGCATTTT. Amino acids: CASSLAPTGHPVNQPQHF.

The chain joins TRBV6-5 to TRBJ1-5, with 8 bases identical to TRBD1. CDR3 length: 16 amino acids. The ends lost 4 bases at V and 7 bases at J; junction bases unmatched: 12. Germline CDR1 and CDR2: MNHEY and SVGAGI. The chain's CDR3 is CASSLTGDPSSQPQHF. CDR3 bases: TGTGCCAGCAGTTTGACAGGGGACCCCAGCTCGCAGCCCCAGCATTTT.

The chain joins TRBV28 to TRBJ2-7; D possibly corresponds to TRBD2 (5 bases). Germline V gives CDR1 MDHEN, CDR2 SYDVKM. V was cut by 2 bases and J by 6 bases, with 14 bases left in between. The CDR3 runs to 14 residues. CDR3 nucleotide sequence: TGTGCCAGCAGTTTAGACCCGAGGGCTGTCGAGCAGTACTTC. It yields the protein CASSLDPRAVEQYF.

The rearrangement uses TRBV9 and TRBJ1-2; 8 positions match TRBD1. The CDR3 sequence is 15 residues long. V shed 4 bases and J 1 base; nucleotides not matched to a gene: 6. CDR1 and CDR2 (germline): SGDLS, YYNGEE. DNA of the CDR3: TGTGCCAGCAGCACCCGGACAGGGCGTAACTATGGCTACACCTTC. This gives the protein CASSTRTGRNYGYTF.

The V call is TRBV28, the J call TRBJ2-1; 8 nucleotides agree with TRBD2. Trimming cost V 6 bases and J 8 bases; bases outside gene matches: 12. The CDR3 runs to 15 residues. Germline CDR1 MDHEN, CDR2 SYDVKM. CDR3 amino acids: CASRRSGSRIDEQFF. CDR3 DNA: TGTGCCAGCAGACGAAGCGGGAGTAGGATTGATGAGCAGTTCTTC.

This chain links TRBV11-2 with TRBJ2-2; D perhaps matches TRBD2 (6 bases). The CDR3 has 16 amino acids. V was clipped by 4 bases and J by 2 bases, with 14 bases between them. Germline assignment: CDR1 SGHAT and CDR2 FQNNGV. CDR3 DNA sequence: TGTGCCAGCAGCTCACCGAGCGGGTCCAACACCGGGGAGCTGTTTTTT. Its translation: CASSSPSGSNTGELFF. The full variable domain, its missing parts supplied by reference TRBV11-2 and TRBJ2-2, is EAGVAQSPRYKIIEKRQSVAFWCNPISGHATLYWYQQILGQGPKLLIQFQNNGVVDDSQLPKDRFSAERLKGVDSTLKIQPAKLEDSAVYLCASSSPSGSNTGELFFGEGSRLTVL.

The rearrangement joins TRBV7-2 to TRBJ1-1; 7 bases fit TRBD1. Trimming cost V 1 base and J 4 bases; bases outside gene matches: 3. There are 14 residues in the CDR3. In germline, CDR1 is SGHTA, CDR2 FQGNSA. This CDR3 is CASSLGAGGTEAFF. The CDR3 DNA reads TGTGCCAGCAGCTTAGGGGCAGGGGGCACTGAAGCTTTCTTT.

The chain couples TRBV13 to TRBJ2-7, with 9 bases fitting TRBD1. The CDR3 has 14 amino acids. Germline values: CDR1 PRHDT, CDR2 FYEKMQ (reference sequence). V was clipped by 6 bases and J by 3 bases; unmatched bases: 6. In nucleotides, the CDR3 is TGTGCCAGCAGTCCGGGACAGGGCCTCTACGAGCAGTACTTC. This encodes CASSPGQGLYEQYF.

This chain links TRBV6-5 with TRBJ2-7, with 10 bases aligning to TRBD2. The ends lost 0 bases at V and 3 bases at J; junction bases unmatched: 5. Germline lookup yields CDR1 MNHEY and CDR2 SVGAGI. This CDR3 spans 16 amino acids. For the CDR3, the DNA is TGTGCCAGCAGTTACTCGACAGCGGGAGGGGACTACGAGCAGTACTTC. Protein product: CASSYSTAGGDYEQYF.

This rearrangement joins TRBV27 to TRBJ1-1; unclear D gene. The V gene's germline CDR1 is MNHEY and CDR2 SMNVEV (reference sequence). V shed 3 bases and J shed 1 base, with 9 bases lying between them. The CDR3 runs to 14 residues. The CDR3 DNA sequence: TGTGCCAGCAGTTTTCGCGGGCCGAACACTGAAGCTTTCTTT. Protein product: CASSFRGPNTEAFF.

Remarks on this clone: The junction and the germline gene differ at one end; a read error may be behind it. This chain links TRBV6-5 with TRBJ1-5; no clear D gene. This CDR3 spans 14 amino acids. The V gene's germline CDR1 is MNHEY and CDR2 SVGAGI. The CDR3: CASKARGSDQPQHF. The CDR3 DNA reads TGTGCCAGCAAAGCCCGGGGTAGCGATCAGCCCCAGCATTTT.

V usage is TRBV14 and J usage is TRBJ1-3; 11 nucleotides match TRBD1. Trimming removed 1 base from V and 3 bases from J; junction bases left unmatched: 5. The CDR3 extends over 17 amino acids. The V gene's germline CDR1 is SGHDN and CDR2 FVKESK. The CDR3 nucleotides read TGTGCCAGCAGCCAAGCCGGGACAGGGGGTAGTGGAAACACCATATATTTT. Translating it yields CASSQAGTGGSGNTIYF.

J is TRBJ1-2 and V is TRBV2; D not certain. Germline CDR1 SNHLY, CDR2 FYNNEI. V gave up 5 bases and J gave up 0 bases, with 19 bases separating them. The CDR3 extends over 17 amino acids. The CDR3: CASSRLPLPASNYGYTF. The CDR3 nucleotides are TGTGCCAGCAGTCGGTTACCACTCCCCGCCTCTAACTATGGCTACACCTTC.

This clone was seen more than once but under ten times. V gene TRBV28 combines with J gene TRBJ2-3, with 7 positions matching TRBD2. After removal of 6 bases from V and 2 bases from J, the junction contained 8 bases not matched to a gene. The CDR3 spans 15 residues. Germline V gene lookup returns CDR1 MDHEN and CDR2 SYDVKM. The CDR3 DNA reads TGTGCCAGCAGCGTTCACCGGGAGGTCACAGATACGCAGTATTTT. Its translation is CASSVHREVTDTQYF. The full variable domain, completed using reference TRBV28 and TRBJ2-3, is DVKVTQSSRYLVKRTGEKVFLECVQDMDHENMFWYRQDPGLGLRLIYFSYDVKMKEKGDIPEGYSVSREKKERFSLILESASTNQTSMYLCASSVHREVTDTQYFGPGTRLTVL.

The table lists this clone with a few counts. CDR3 nucleotide sequence: TGCGCCAGCAGCCAAGATCAGTACGGAGGGAACACTGAAGCTTTCTTT. It is translated as CASSQDQYGGNTEAFF. The chain combines TRBV4-1 with TRBJ1-1; D unclear. The CDR3 totals 16 residues. Trimming pared 0 bases from V and 1 base from J, leaving 12 bases between. The germline gives CDR1 MGHRA, CDR2 YSYEKL.

The rearrangement uses TRBV11-2 and TRBJ2-5, with TRBD2 matching 12 bases. The CDR3 runs 16 residues. Germline V CDR1 and CDR2: SGHAT, FQNNGV. V lost 3 bases and J lost 7; bases outside the gene matches: 9. The CDR3 DNA is TGTGCCAGCAGCTTGAGACTAGCGGGAGCCCAGGGGACCCAGTACTTC. Translating it yields CASSLRLAGAQGTQYF.

The chain joins TRBV18 to TRBJ2-3, with D possibly being TRBD2 (5 bases). V gave up 3 bases and J gave up 0 bases, with 7 bases separating them. The germline V gene encodes CDR1 KGHSH and CDR2 LQKENI. The CDR3 covers 14 residues. CDR3: CASSPRASTDTQYF. DNA for the CDR3: TGTGCCAGCTCACCGCGGGCCAGCACAGATACGCAGTATTTT.

V usage is TRBV2 and J usage is TRBJ1-1; D not certain. The CDR3 totals 14 residues. Per the germline V gene, CDR1 is SNHLY and CDR2 is FYNNEI. The ends were cut back, 1 base at V and 2 bases at J, with 8 bases in the middle. The DNA for the CDR3 is TGTGCCAGCAGTGAAGAGTGGCCAAACACTGAAGCTTTCTTT. Residues: CASSEEWPNTEAFF.

The rearrangement uses TRBV28 and TRBJ1-4, with D possibly matching TRBD1 (6 bases). This CDR3 contains 15 residues. Germline CDR1 and CDR2: MDHEN and SYDVKM. V was cut by 2 bases and J by 2 bases, with 9 bases left in between. CDR3 sequence: CASSLMGATNEKLFF. The CDR3 nucleotides are TGTGCCAGCAGTTTAATGGGGGCTACTAATGAAAAACTGTTTTTT.

V usage is TRBV7-2 and J usage is TRBJ1-1; D remains ambiguous. V shed 1 base and J shed 8 bases, with 14 bases lying between them. The germline gives CDR1 SGHTA, CDR2 FQGNSA. CDR3 size: 14 residues. In nucleotides, the CDR3 is TGTGCCAGCAGCTTAGGAGATCCATTGTCGGAAGCTTTCTTT. Its translation: CASSLGDPLSEAFF.

V and J are TRBV10-3 and TRBJ2-1; D call uncertain. The CDR3 contains 13 residues. Trimming took 3 bases from V and 12 from J, leaving 15 bases between them. Germline assignment: CDR1 ENHRY and CDR2 SYGVKD. CDR3 sequence reads: CAISDPAPPRQFF. The CDR3, as DNA: TGTGCCATCAGTGATCCGGCTCCTCCTAGGCAGTTCTTC.

Concerning this clone itself: This sample includes further DNA sequences coding for the same CDR3. The gene calls are TRBV19 and TRBJ1-6, with 8 bases fitting TRBD1. J was trimmed by 7 bases and V by 6 bases; bases with no gene match: 2. The CDR3 runs to 13 residues. The germline CDR1 and CDR2 sequences are LNHDA and SQIVND (reference sequence). In DNA, the CDR3 is TGTGCCAGTAGGGACAGGGTGAATTCACCCCTCCACTTT. Translation: CASRDRVNSPLHF.

This clone showed up many times. Other nucleotide sequences from this sample produce the same CDR3. The V call is TRBV5-1, the J call TRBJ1-4, with a tentative D call TRBD1 (6 bases). Per the germline V gene, CDR1 is SGHRS and CDR2 is YFSETQ. V was clipped by 1 base and J by 2 bases, with 6 bases between them. This CDR3 is built from 14 residues. CDR3 nucleotide sequence: TGCGCCAGCAGCTTGCAGGGGACTAATGAAAAACTGTTTTTT. It encodes CASSLQGTNEKLFF.

This chain joins TRBV18 and TRBJ2-5, with no clear D. Germline V gene data show CDR1 as KGHSH and CDR2 as LQKENI. The ends were cut back, 4 bases at V and 4 bases at J, with 7 bases in the middle. CDR3 length: 12 residues. The CDR3 here is CASSRGGETQYF. CDR3 coding DNA: TGTGCCAGCTCACGCGGCGGAGAGACCCAGTACTTC.

V is TRBV18 and J is TRBJ2-7; D is perhaps TRBD1 (6 bases). Between the trimmed V and J ends, which lost 1 base and 3 bases, there was a span of 13 bases. From germline, CDR1 is KGHSH and CDR2 LQKENI. CDR3 length equals 15 residues. The CDR3 is CASSPRRTERYEQYF. CDR3 nucleotides: TGTGCCAGCTCACCACGGAGGACAGAGCGCTACGAGCAGTACTTC.

The CDR3 DNA is TGTGCCAGCAGTGAAGTCAGGGCGGCCACAGATACGCAGTATTTT. Its protein is CASSEVRAATDTQYF. The V and J genes are TRBV2 and TRBJ2-3, with D possibly TRBD1 on 5 matching bases. Germline assignment: CDR1 SNHLY and CDR2 FYNNEI. V gave up 1 base and J gave up 2 bases, with 10 bases separating them. This CDR3 contains 15 residues.